Here is one T cell receptor beta chain with its context. Original processing methods: Using reference gene primer amplification, nucleated cell counts were estimated. Repertoires were generated with immunoSEQ multiplex PCR, while TCRdb's copy carries only in-frame clones and drops some. From that table come the V and J calls and clone size; the DNA was used to work out D and trimming. The data hold some 200,000 clones, with 83% observed a single time. The study recruited people aged roughly 18 to 89 years across approximately 24 US areas. Within 2 weeks of study entry, exposed participants had contacted a PCR-confirmed or clinician-diagnosed COVID-19 case. Trimming stripped 8 bases from V and 2 bases from J, with 6 bases between. This CDR3 is 12 amino acids long. Germline-derived CDR1 and CDR2 are SEHNR and FQNEAQ (reference sequence). The source of the sample is a study of blood T cell repertoires in COVID-19. Study summary: T cells, B-cell-depleted T cells, or PBMCs provided the cDNA or gDNA that served as material.

The source material was PBMCs or T cells enriched from blood (not recorded which). The clonotype originates from a woman aged 45-59 years who had been exposed to COVID-19. J is TRBJ1-4 and V is TRBV7-9; D uncertain. The CDR3 is CASSSTNEKLFF. DNA of the CDR3: TGTGCCAGCTCTAGTACTAATGAAAAACTGTTTTTT.